Each of the 16 T cell receptor beta chains below was sequenced from the same sample in a study of CD8+ T cells in alopecia areata. RNA was extracted and reverse transcribed into cDNA as the sequencing template. Sequenced by immunoSEQ multiplex PCR; TCRdb stores in-frame clones only, minus some. The sample consists of 250,000 to 350,000 clones, 60% of them appearing once. Treatment specified: oral pan-JAK inhibitor, 5-10 mg twice daily. Sequenced here: CD4+ T cells sorted from blood, sampled at roughly week 52, from a patient treated with tofacitinib. These receptors came from a human donor with alopecia areata.

The rearrangement links TRBV30 to TRBJ2-7, with D uncertain. V lost 3 bases and J 3 bases, leaving 12 bases between the germline ends. This CDR3 comprises 13 residues. Germline V gene data show CDR1 as GTSNPN and CDR2 as SVGIG (reference sequence). The CDR3 bases are TGTGCCTGGAGCCTTTGGGGTCTCTACGAGCAGTACTTC. It translates to CAWSLWGLYEQYF.

This clone was recorded a few times. Other DNA sequences in this sample translate to the same CDR3. The chain carries TRBV9 and TRBJ1-1; D is possibly TRBD1 (5 bases). The CDR3 runs to 14 residues. Germline V CDR1 and CDR2: SGDLS, YYNGEE. The V gene lost 0 bases and the J gene lost 5 bases, with 11 bases spanning the gap. The CDR3 bases are TGTGCCAGCAGCGTAGGGCGGGGCGGAACTGAAGCTTTCTTT. This codes for CASSVGRGGTEAFF.

This chain uses TRBV25-1 with TRBJ1-4; tentative D call: TRBD1 (5 bases). The CDR3 spans 13 residues. V shed 8 bases and J shed 8 bases, with 15 bases lying between them. The germline V gene encodes CDR1 MGHDK and CDR2 SYGVNS. The CDR3 loop is CASHGREGEKLFF. The CDR3, as DNA: TGTGCCAGCCATGGAAGGGAGGGGGAAAAACTGTTTTTT.

The chain employs TRBV27 and TRBJ1-2; 9 nucleotides agree with TRBD1. This CDR3 has 18 amino acids. Losses at the gene ends were 3 bases for V and 4 bases for J; bases not matched to a gene: 15. Per germline, CDR1 MNHEY and CDR2 SMNVEV (reference sequence). Here the CDR3 DNA reads TGTGCCAGCAGTTTTCCCCAAATGGGACAGGGAGGATCCTATGGCTACACCTTC. Translating it yields CASSFPQMGQGGSYGYTF.

The rearrangement links TRBV11-2 to TRBJ2-1; D not certain. The CDR3 extends over 13 amino acids. CDR1 and CDR2 from the germline V gene are SGHAT and FQNNGV. V was trimmed by 3 bases and J by 4 bases, leaving 7 bases between them. The CDR3 sequence: CASSFGPYNEQFF. CDR3 nucleotide sequence: TGTGCCAGCAGCTTCGGGCCGTACAATGAGCAGTTCTTC.

This clone was counted at least ten times. This chain links TRBV6-5 with TRBJ1-2; TRBD1 is a possible D gene (5 bases). This CDR3 is 13 amino acids long. CDR1 and CDR2 from the germline V gene are MNHEY and SVGAGI. The V end was cut by 10 bases, the J end by 4 bases, with 16 bases between. CDR3 bases: TGTGCCACCTTCGGACAACAACTCTATGGCTACACCTTC. It encodes CATFGQQLYGYTF.

This clone appeared a few times. This chain connects TRBV7-6 to TRBJ2-1, with TRBD2 matching over 8 bases. The CDR3 runs to 15 residues. J lost 4 bases, V lost 5 bases, and 7 bases had no gene match. The germline gives CDR1 SGHVS, CDR2 FNYEAQ. CDR3 bases: TGTGCCAGCAGCCAGCGGGGGCTGATATACAATGAGCAGTTCTTC. Translation: CASSQRGLIYNEQFF.

This chain joins TRBV2 and TRBJ2-7, with D possibly TRBD1 on 7 matching bases. This CDR3 spans 13 amino acids. CDR1 and CDR2 from the germline V gene are SNHLY and FYNNEI. V gave up 4 bases and J gave up 7 bases, with 14 bases separating them. The CDR3 region has the DNA TGTGCCAGCAGTGTTACAGGGGCGGGGGAGCAGTACTTC. It translates to CASSVTGAGEQYF.

This chain joins TRBV7-2 and TRBJ1-4; 7 nucleotides agree with TRBD1. V dropped 0 bases and J dropped 3; count of bases not matched to a gene: 4. The CDR3 sequence is 16 residues long. Per the germline V gene, CDR1 is SGHTA and CDR2 is FQGNSA. CDR3 protein: CASSLAKGASNEKLFF. CDR3 sequence (DNA): TGTGCCAGCAGCTTAGCAAAGGGGGCCTCTAATGAAAAACTGTTTTTT. The variable domain in full, completed from reference TRBV7-2 and TRBJ1-4, reads GAGVSQSPSNKVTEKGKDVELRCDPISGHTALYWYRQSLGQGLEFLIYFQGNSAPDKSGLPSDRFSAERTGGSVSTLTIQRTQQEDSAVYLCASSLAKGASNEKLFFGSGTQLSVL.

This clone turned up a few times. The chain links TRBV9 to TRBJ2-3; D unresolved. Germline CDR1 reads SGDLS; CDR2 reads YYNGEE. V lost 0 bases to trimming and J lost 2 bases, with 7 bases between them. This CDR3 region has 14 residues. This CDR3 reads CASSVDPVTDTQYF. The CDR3 DNA sequence: TGTGCCAGCAGCGTAGATCCGGTCACAGATACGCAGTATTTT. The entire variable domain, with the rest obtained from reference TRBV9 and TRBJ2-3, is as follows: DSGVTQTPKHLITATGQRVTLRCSPRSGDLSVYWYQQSLDQGLQFLIQYYNGEERAKGNILERFSAQQFPDLHSELNLSSLELGDSALYFCASSVDPVTDTQYFGPGTRLTVL.

The DNA of the CDR3 is TGTGCCAGCAGTACCGGGACAGTAATCGGAAAACTGTTTTTT. Encoded protein: CASSTGTVIGKLFF. This sequence joins TRBV5-6 and TRBJ1-4; 7 bases agree with TRBD1. The CDR3 runs 14 residues. CDR1 is SGHDT and CDR2 is YYEEEE in the germline V gene. V was clipped by 5 bases and J by 10 bases; unmatched bases: 11.

Turning to this clone: Within the sample, other DNA sequences also encode this same CDR3. The chain recombines TRBV5-1 with TRBJ2-7, with a weak D call TRBD1 (6 bases). The CDR3 extends over 14 amino acids. Germline V CDR1 and CDR2: SGHRS, YFSETQ. Trimming pared 1 base from V and 0 bases from J, leaving 8 bases between. CDR3 DNA sequence: TGCGCCAGCAGCTTGACAGGGAGCTCCTACGAGCAGTACTTC. Protein: CASSLTGSSYEQYF.

The V and J genes are TRBV15 and TRBJ2-5; D tentatively fits TRBD1 or TRBD2 (5 bases each). The ends were cut back, 0 bases at V and 5 bases at J, with 19 bases in the middle. Germline V lookup: CDR1 LNHNV, CDR2 YYDKDF (reference sequence). The CDR3 has 17 residues. CDR3 sequence reads: CATSRDVSGPGGETQYF. CDR3 coding DNA: TGTGCCACCAGCAGAGATGTCTCGGGGCCCGGCGGGGAGACCCAGTACTTC.

The chain employs TRBV10-2 and TRBJ1-1; no reliable D call. Germline CDR1 is WSHSY and CDR2 is SAAADI. The CDR3 sequence is 15 residues long. Trimming removed 6 bases from V and 0 bases from J, with 14 bases in between. CDR3: CASSPRAGLNTEAFF. Written as DNA, the CDR3 is TGCGCCAGCAGCCCCCGGGCCGGGCTGAACACTGAAGCTTTCTTT.

This clone was detected only a few times. This chain joins TRBV29-1 and TRBJ2-5; D remains ambiguous. V was shortened by 4 bases and J by 5 bases, with 11 bases between the two germline ends. The CDR3 extends over 12 amino acids. Per the germline V gene, CDR1 is SQVTM and CDR2 is ANQGSEA. The CDR3 region has the DNA TGCAGCGTTGTAGGGTCGGAGGAGACCCAGTACTTC. This codes for CSVVGSEETQYF.

The chain joins TRBV9 to TRBJ1-6; D remains ambiguous. The CDR3 has 13 residues. Germline V gene lookup returns CDR1 SGDLS and CDR2 YYNGEE. V dropped 3 bases and J dropped 5 bases, with 6 bases sitting between them. DNA of the CDR3: TGTGCCAGCAGCGGTCCAAATAATTCACCCCTCCACTTT. Its translation: CASSGPNNSPLHF.